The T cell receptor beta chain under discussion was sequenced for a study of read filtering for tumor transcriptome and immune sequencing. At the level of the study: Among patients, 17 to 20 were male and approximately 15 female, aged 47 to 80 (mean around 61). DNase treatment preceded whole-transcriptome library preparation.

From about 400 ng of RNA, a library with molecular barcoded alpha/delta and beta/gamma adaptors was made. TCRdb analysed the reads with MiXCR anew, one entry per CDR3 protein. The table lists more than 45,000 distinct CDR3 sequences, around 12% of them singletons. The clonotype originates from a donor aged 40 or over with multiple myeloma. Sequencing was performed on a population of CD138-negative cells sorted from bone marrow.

Here the CDR3 reads CASGRKPTGTGPYGYTF. DNA for the CDR3: TGTGCCAGCGGCCGAAAACCTACCGGGACAGGGCCCTATGGCTACACCTTC. This chain connects TRBV3-1 to TRBJ1-2; 9 nucleotides agree with TRBD1. The CDR3 spans 17 residues. Per the germline V gene, CDR1 is LGHDT and CDR2 is YNNKEL (reference sequence). V shed 8 bases and J 4 bases; nucleotides not matched to a gene: 17.